This is a list of T cell receptor beta chains from one sample in a study of cytomegalovirus exposure and HLA in healthy donors. Sequencing used immunoSEQ multiplex PCR; TCRdb keeps in-frame clones, though not all of them. The repertoire consists of hundreds of thousands of clones, with roughly 73% occurring once and the leading ten covering 0.4% to 0.6%. The material sequenced was PBMCs. Source of these receptors: a boy younger than 18 in good health and CMV-seronegative. CDR3s include the opening cysteine and the closing phenylalanine or tryptophan. The order of the fields is D gene, clone size, J gene, CDR3 length, V gene, CDR3 protein, CDR3 DNA. D genes are given only for firm matches. Clone size is given for some rows only: seen once, a few or many times, or a class if the clone is expanded.

d_gene: TRBD1
abundance: -
j_gene: TRBJ2-7
len: 15
v_gene: TRBV30
CDR3aa: CAWSVVGGPSYEQYF
CDR3nt: TGTGCCTGGAGTGTAGTAGGGGGCCCCTCTTACGAGCAGTACTTC

d_gene: TRBD2
abundance: -
j_gene: TRBJ2-7
len: 14
v_gene: TRBV30
CDR3aa: CAWGEGLAAFEQYF
CDR3nt: TGTGCCTGGGGGGAGGGACTAGCGGCCTTCGAGCAGTACTTC

d_gene: -
abundance: -
j_gene: TRBJ1-5
len: 15
v_gene: TRBV19
CDR3aa: CASSRTVYSNQPQHF
CDR3nt: TGTGCCAGTAGCAGGACTGTATATAGCAATCAGCCCCAGCATTTT

d_gene: -
abundance: -
j_gene: TRBJ2-1
len: 15
v_gene: TRBV10-2
CDR3aa: CASSEYPRLGGEQFF
CDR3nt: TGCGCCAGCAGTGAGTATCCGCGGCTAGGCGGTGAGCAGTTCTTC

d_gene: TRBD1
abundance: -
j_gene: TRBJ1-2
len: 13
v_gene: TRBV27
CDR3aa: CASSSDRGRGYTF
CDR3nt: TGTGCCAGCAGTTCGGACAGGGGCAGGGGCTACACCTTC

d_gene: -
abundance: -
j_gene: TRBJ2-1
len: 15
v_gene: TRBV9
CDR3aa: CASSGGGHFLNEQFF
CDR3nt: TGTGCCAGCTCGGGAGGGGGCCATTTCCTCAATGAGCAGTTCTTC

d_gene: -
abundance: -
j_gene: TRBJ2-7
len: 14
v_gene: TRBV6-6
CDR3aa: CASKGPGHFYEQYF
CDR3nt: TGTGCCAGCAAAGGCCCAGGGCATTTCTACGAGCAGTACTTC

d_gene: TRBD1
abundance: -
j_gene: TRBJ2-7
len: 15
v_gene: TRBV11-2
CDR3aa: CASSPTGGLNYEQYF
CDR3nt: TGTGCCAGCAGCCCGACAGGGGGTCTGAACTACGAGCAGTACTTC

d_gene: -
abundance: -
j_gene: TRBJ1-5
len: 13
v_gene: TRBV27
CDR3aa: CASSLQGGQPQHF
CDR3nt: TGTGCCAGCAGTTTACAGGGCGGACAGCCCCAGCATTTT

d_gene: TRBD1
abundance: -
j_gene: TRBJ1-5
len: 15
v_gene: TRBV30
CDR3aa: CAWSSDRDGNQPQHF
CDR3nt: TGTGCCTGGAGTTCCGACAGGGACGGGAATCAGCCCCAGCATTTT

d_gene: TRBD1
abundance: -
j_gene: TRBJ1-6
len: 14
v_gene: TRBV9
CDR3aa: CASSPLETGSSLHF
CDR3nt: TGTGCCAGCAGCCCCCTAGAGACAGGGTCGTCCCTCCACTTT

d_gene: TRBD1
abundance: once
j_gene: TRBJ1-2
len: 16
v_gene: TRBV7-9
CDR3aa: CASSPLDRTPNYGYTF
CDR3nt: TGTGCCAGCAGCCCTTTGGACAGGACCCCGAACTATGGCTACACCTTC

d_gene: -
abundance: -
j_gene: TRBJ1-1
len: 11
v_gene: TRBV30
CDR3aa: CAWSVGAEAFF
CDR3nt: TGTGCCTGGAGTGTAGGGGCAGAAGCTTTCTTT

d_gene: TRBD2
abundance: -
j_gene: TRBJ2-7
len: 16
v_gene: TRBV4-1
CDR3aa: CASSQVTSGRWYEQYF
CDR3nt: TGCGCCAGCAGCCAGGTTACTAGCGGGAGATGGTACGAGCAGTACTTC

d_gene: -
abundance: -
j_gene: TRBJ1-4
len: 12
v_gene: TRBV29-1
CDR3aa: CSVGHINEKLFF
CDR3nt: TGCAGCGTGGGACATATCAATGAAAAACTGTTTTTT

d_gene: TRBD2
abundance: -
j_gene: TRBJ2-7
len: 16
v_gene: TRBV11-1
CDR3aa: CASSLGRAGGLYEQYF
CDR3nt: TGTGCCAGCAGCTTAGGTAGGGCGGGAGGCCTCTACGAGCAGTACTTC

d_gene: -
abundance: -
j_gene: TRBJ2-7
len: 15
v_gene: TRBV5-4
CDR3aa: CASSPINTGTYEQYF
CDR3nt: TGTGCCAGCAGTCCGATCAATACGGGAACCTACGAGCAGTACTTC

d_gene: -
abundance: -
j_gene: TRBJ2-5
len: 14
v_gene: TRBV7-9
CDR3aa: CASRLTSGLETQYF
CDR3nt: TGTGCCAGCAGACTAACCAGCGGCTTAGAGACCCAGTACTTC

d_gene: -
abundance: -
j_gene: TRBJ1-1
len: 15
v_gene: TRBV7-2
CDR3aa: CASSLASAVFTEAFF
CDR3nt: TGTGCCAGCAGCCTAGCGTCTGCGGTATTCACTGAAGCTTTCTTT

d_gene: -
abundance: once
j_gene: TRBJ1-1
len: 14
v_gene: TRBV4-1
CDR3aa: CASSQEAGGNEAFF
CDR3nt: TGCGCCAGCAGCCAAGAGGCCGGGGGTAACGAAGCTTTCTTT

d_gene: -
abundance: -
j_gene: TRBJ2-1
len: 14
v_gene: TRBV2
CDR3aa: CASNSAGDYNEQFF
CDR3nt: TGTGCCAGCAACTCGGCGGGCGACTACAATGAGCAGTTCTTC

d_gene: TRBD1
abundance: few
j_gene: TRBJ1-1
len: 13
v_gene: TRBV29-1
CDR3aa: CSVAAPGGVEAFF
CDR3nt: TGCAGCGTTGCGGCGCCAGGGGGCGTTGAAGCTTTCTTT

d_gene: -
abundance: -
j_gene: TRBJ2-5
len: 15
v_gene: TRBV19
CDR3aa: CASSIDRENQETQYF
CDR3nt: TGTGCCAGTAGTATAGACAGGGAAAACCAAGAGACCCAGTACTTC

d_gene: TRBD1
abundance: -
j_gene: TRBJ1-5
len: 16
v_gene: TRBV7-9
CDR3aa: CSSSSQGARGNQPQHF
CDR3nt: TGTTCCAGCAGCTCCCAGGGGGCCCGGGGCAATCAGCCCCAGCATTTT

d_gene: TRBD2
abundance: -
j_gene: TRBJ2-3
len: 17
v_gene: TRBV19
CDR3aa: CASSMGTSGGPEDTQYF
CDR3nt: TGTGCCAGTAGTATGGGGACTAGCGGGGGCCCAGAGGATACGCAGTATTTT

d_gene: -
abundance: -
j_gene: TRBJ1-1
len: 14
v_gene: TRBV13
CDR3aa: CASRHRQKNTEAFF
CDR3nt: TGTGCCAGCAGACATAGACAGAAGAACACTGAAGCTTTCTTT

d_gene: -
abundance: -
j_gene: TRBJ1-1
len: 15
v_gene: TRBV5-4
CDR3aa: CASSGQNPGNTEAFF
CDR3nt: TGTGCCAGCAGCGGTCAGAATCCAGGGAACACTGAGGCTTTCTTT

d_gene: -
abundance: -
j_gene: TRBJ1-1
len: 13
v_gene: TRBV5-4
CDR3aa: CASSLGASTEAFF
CDR3nt: TGTGCCAGCAGCTTAGGGGCGAGCACTGAAGCTTTCTTT

d_gene: TRBD1
abundance: few
j_gene: TRBJ1-2
len: 14
v_gene: TRBV7-3
CDR3aa: CASSPTPQGHGYTF
CDR3nt: TGTGCCAGCAGCCCTACCCCACAGGGGCATGGCTACACCTTC

d_gene: TRBD1
abundance: -
j_gene: TRBJ1-2
len: 12
v_gene: TRBV10-1
CDR3aa: CASSGQGRGYTF
CDR3nt: TGCGCCAGCAGTGGACAGGGTCGTGGCTACACCTTC

d_gene: TRBD2
abundance: -
j_gene: TRBJ2-1
len: 14
v_gene: TRBV13
CDR3aa: CASSLLAGDSEQFF
CDR3nt: TGTGCCAGCAGCTTACTAGCGGGAGATAGTGAGCAGTTCTTC

d_gene: TRBD1
abundance: -
j_gene: TRBJ1-2
len: 16
v_gene: TRBV23-1
CDR3aa: CASSQSQQGGNYGYTF
CDR3nt: TGCGCCAGCAGTCAATCCCAGCAGGGGGGAAACTATGGCTACACCTTC

d_gene: TRBD1
abundance: -
j_gene: TRBJ2-1
len: 15
v_gene: TRBV25-1
CDR3aa: CASSLRTGDYNEQFF
CDR3nt: TGTGCCAGCAGTTTAAGGACAGGTGATTACAATGAGCAGTTCTTC

d_gene: -
abundance: -
j_gene: TRBJ1-5
len: 13
v_gene: TRBV6-5
CDR3aa: CASGRDSNQPQHF
CDR3nt: TGTGCCAGCGGCCGGGATAGCAATCAGCCCCAGCATTTT

d_gene: -
abundance: -
j_gene: TRBJ2-2
len: 17
v_gene: TRBV10-1
CDR3aa: CATSRGQQFSNTGELFF
CDR3nt: TGCGCCACCTCCCGGGGTCAACAATTCTCGAACACCGGGGAGCTGTTTTTT

d_gene: TRBD1
abundance: -
j_gene: TRBJ2-5
len: 15
v_gene: TRBV10-3
CDR3aa: CAISEYRTGQETQYF
CDR3nt: TGTGCCATCAGTGAGTACCGGACAGGACAAGAGACCCAGTACTTC

d_gene: TRBD2
abundance: -
j_gene: TRBJ2-3
len: 19
v_gene: TRBV7-9
CDR3aa: CASSSPRLAGGPPTDTQYF
CDR3nt: TGTGCCAGCAGCTCCCCCCGTTTAGCGGGGGGCCCACCCACAGATACGCAGTATTTT

d_gene: TRBD1
abundance: -
j_gene: TRBJ2-5
len: 16
v_gene: TRBV9
CDR3aa: CASSVATRGPLETQYF
CDR3nt: TGTGCCAGCAGCGTAGCTACGAGGGGGCCCCTGGAGACCCAGTACTTC

d_gene: TRBD2
abundance: -
j_gene: TRBJ2-3
len: 15
v_gene: TRBV9
CDR3aa: CASSVGGGRTDTQYF
CDR3nt: TGTGCCAGCAGCGTAGGCGGGGGGCGAACAGATACGCAGTATTTT

d_gene: TRBD2
abundance: few
j_gene: TRBJ2-7
len: 15
v_gene: TRBV5-1
CDR3aa: CASSLGLAGIFEQYF
CDR3nt: TGCGCCAGCAGCTTGGGACTAGCGGGGATCTTCGAGCAGTACTTC